This T cell receptor beta chain emerged from a study of blood T cell repertoires in COVID-19. Generated by immunoSEQ multiplex PCR, the TCRdb table keeps only in-frame clones and is missing some. The table shows 200,000 to 300,000 clones, with about 91% occurring only once. Germline V gives CDR1 SNHLY, CDR2 FYNNEI. Trimming took 4 bases from V and 0 from J, leaving 8 bases between them. The CDR3 extends over 14 amino acids. The V gene is TRBV2, the J gene TRBJ2-3; a possible D gene is TRBD2 (5 bases). The receptor was isolated from a person in their late teens or twenties with COVID-19, enrolled during active disease. Sequenced material: peripheral blood. The chain's CDR3 is CASSGTFSTDTQYF. The CDR3 DNA reads as TGTGCCAGCAGTGGGACTTTCAGCACAGATACGCAGTATTTT.